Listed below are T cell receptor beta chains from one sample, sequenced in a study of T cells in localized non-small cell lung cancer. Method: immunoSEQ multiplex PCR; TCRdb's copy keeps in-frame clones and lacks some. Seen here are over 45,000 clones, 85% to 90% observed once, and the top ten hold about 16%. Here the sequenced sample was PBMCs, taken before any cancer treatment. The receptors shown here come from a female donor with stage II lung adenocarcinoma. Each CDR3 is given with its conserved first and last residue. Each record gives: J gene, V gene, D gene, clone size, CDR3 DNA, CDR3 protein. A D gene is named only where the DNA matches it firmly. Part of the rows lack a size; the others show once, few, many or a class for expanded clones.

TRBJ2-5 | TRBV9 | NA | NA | TGTGCCAGCAGCGTAGACCGGGGGAGGGAGACCCAGTACTTC | CASSVDRGRETQYF
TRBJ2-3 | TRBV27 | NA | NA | TGTGCCAGCAGTTTATCCTTTCCGGGTTTGTCCTCAGATACGCAGTATTTT | CASSLSFPGLSSDTQYF
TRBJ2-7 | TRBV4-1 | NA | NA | TGCGCCAGCAGCCCGAGCTTCGGGACGGTATCCTACGAGCAGTACTTC | CASSPSFGTVSYEQYF
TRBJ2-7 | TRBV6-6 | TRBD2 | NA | TGTGCCAGCAGTTTTAGCGGGCCGTCCTACGAGCAGTACTTC | CASSFSGPSYEQYF
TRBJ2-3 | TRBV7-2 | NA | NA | TGTGCCAGCAGCCCTCAGGGAGGGGGGGGAGCAGATACGCAGTATTTT | CASSPQGGGGADTQYF
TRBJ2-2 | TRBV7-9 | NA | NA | TGTGCCAGCAGCTTAGGAAGCACAGCGAACACCGGGGAGCTGTTTTTT | CASSLGSTANTGELFF
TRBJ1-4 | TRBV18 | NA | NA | TGTGCCAGCTCCCTCTCGGGACTCCCAGAAGCTAATGAAAAACTGTTTTTT | CASSLSGLPEANEKLFF
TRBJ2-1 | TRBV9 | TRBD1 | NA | TGTGCCAGCAGCGTAGTTGGTGGGACAGGACTGTACAATGAGCAGTTCTTC | CASSVVGGTGLYNEQFF
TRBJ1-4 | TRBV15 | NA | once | TGTGCCACCAGCAGAGGGAATCTGAATGAAAAACTGTTTTTT | CATSRGNLNEKLFF
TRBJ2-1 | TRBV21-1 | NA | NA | TGTGCCAGCGGGCCTGATACGGGACAGGCCCTCAATGAGCAGTTCTTC | CASGPDTGQALNEQFF
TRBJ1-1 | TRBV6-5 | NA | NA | TGTGCCAGCAGTTCCAATAGTCGAGGAAACACTGAAGCTTTCTTT | CASSSNSRGNTEAFF
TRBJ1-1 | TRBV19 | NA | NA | TGTGCCAGTTTTCTGGGGGGTAAGGGCACTGAAGCCTTCTTT | CASFLGGKGTEAFF
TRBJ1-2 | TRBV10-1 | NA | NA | TGCGCCAGCAGTGGGAACAGGGAAAGCTACACCTTC | CASSGNRESYTF
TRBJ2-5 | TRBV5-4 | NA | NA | TGTGCCAGCAGCCAGACCGACGGAGCTCGGGAGACCCAGTACTTC | CASSQTDGARETQYF
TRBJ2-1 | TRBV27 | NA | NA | TGTGCCAGCAGTTTATGGGGCGGGGCCGGCTACAATGAGCAGTTCTTC | CASSLWGGAGYNEQFF
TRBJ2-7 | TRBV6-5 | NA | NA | TGTGCCAGCAGTCAGGCGGACGAGCAGTACTTC | CASSQADEQYF
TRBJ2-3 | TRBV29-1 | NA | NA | TGCAGCTTCAGGACTGGCGTGTCGGCGCAGTATTTT | CSFRTGVSAQYF
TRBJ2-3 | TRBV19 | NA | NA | TGTGCCAGTAGTATCACAGCCACAGATACGCAGTATTTT | CASSITATDTQYF
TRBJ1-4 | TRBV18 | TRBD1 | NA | TGTGCCAGCTCACCCCAACAGGGGGCAACTAATGAAAAACTGTTTTTT | CASSPQQGATNEKLFF
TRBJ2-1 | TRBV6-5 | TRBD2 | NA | TGTGCCAGCAGCCGACTAGCGGGGGCGTACAATGAGCAGTTCTTC | CASSRLAGAYNEQFF
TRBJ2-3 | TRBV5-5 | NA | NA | TGTGCCAGCAGAATCATCCAGAGCACAGATACGCAGTATTTT | CASRIIQSTDTQYF
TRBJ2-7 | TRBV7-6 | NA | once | TGTGCCAGCAGCCCGGGCCGCTGGTACGAGCAGTACTTC | CASSPGRWYEQYF
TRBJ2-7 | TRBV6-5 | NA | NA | TGTGCCAGCAGTTCGGACGCCTACGAGCAGTACTTC | CASSSDAYEQYF
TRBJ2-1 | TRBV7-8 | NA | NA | TGTGCCAGCAGCTTAGGGATGAGCTCCTACAATGAGCAGTTCTTC | CASSLGMSSYNEQFF
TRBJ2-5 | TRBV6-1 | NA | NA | TGTGCCACCCAGAGAGCGAGGGGGGAGACCCAGTACTTC | CATQRARGETQYF
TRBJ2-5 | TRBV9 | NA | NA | TGTGCCAGCAGCGCAGAACTAGGTCCCCTTCAAGAGACCCAGTACTTC | CASSAELGPLQETQYF
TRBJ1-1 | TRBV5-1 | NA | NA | TGCGCCAGCAGCCAACAGGCTTTGAACACTGAAGCTTTCTTT | CASSQQALNTEAFF
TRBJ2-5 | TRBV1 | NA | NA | TGCACCAGACGACTGAGGACGTACCAAGAGACCCAGTACTTC | CTRRLRTYQETQYF
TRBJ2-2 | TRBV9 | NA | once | TGTGCCAGCAGCACCGCGGTGGCAGACACCGGGGAGCTGTTTTTT | CASSTAVADTGELFF
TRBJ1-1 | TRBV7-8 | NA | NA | TGTGCCAGCAGCTTAGGGGGTTGGAACACTGAAGCTTTCTTT | CASSLGGWNTEAFF
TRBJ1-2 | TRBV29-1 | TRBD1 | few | TGCAGCGTTGGGAGACAGGGGGCAAATGGCTACACCTTC | CSVGRQGANGYTF
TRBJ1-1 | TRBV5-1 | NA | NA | TGCGCCAGCAGCTTGGTGGGGGAGTTATCGGGCACTGAAGCTTTCTTT | CASSLVGELSGTEAFF
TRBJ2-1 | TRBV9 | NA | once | TGTGCCAGCAGCGAACTAGCCTTATCCTACAATGAGCAGTTCTTC | CASSELALSYNEQFF
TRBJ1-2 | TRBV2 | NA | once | TGTGCCAGCAGTGAGACCGGGCCCTACGGTGGCTACACCTTC | CASSETGPYGGYTF
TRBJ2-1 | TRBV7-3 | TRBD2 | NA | TGTGCCAGCAGCACGGGACTAGCGGGGGTAAATGAGCAGTTCTTC | CASSTGLAGVNEQFF
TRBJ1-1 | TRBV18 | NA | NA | TGTGCCAGCTCCACGGGCACTGAAGCTTTCTTT | CASSTGTEAFF
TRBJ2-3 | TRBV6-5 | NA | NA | TGTGCCAGCAGTTCAGTGGCGGGCACGTCGCAGTATTTT | CASSSVAGTSQYF
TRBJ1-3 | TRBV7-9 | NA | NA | TGTGCCAAACAGTCTGGAAACACCATATATTTT | CAKQSGNTIYF
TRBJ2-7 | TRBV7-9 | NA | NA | TGTGCCAGCAGCTTCGGGTATGGCGAGCAGTACTTC | CASSFGYGEQYF
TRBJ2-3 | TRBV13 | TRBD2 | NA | TGTGCCAGCAGCGCCAACCTAGCGGGGGGCACAGATACGCAGTATTTT | CASSANLAGGTDTQYF
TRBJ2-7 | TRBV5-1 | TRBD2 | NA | TGCGCCAGCAGCCAGAGCGGGGGGCAGTTGTACGAGCAGTACTTC | CASSQSGGQLYEQYF
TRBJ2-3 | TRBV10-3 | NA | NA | TGTGCCATCAGTGCCGACAGACTGAGGCAGTATTTT | CAISADRLRQYF
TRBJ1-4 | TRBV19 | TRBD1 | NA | TGTGCCAGTAGTATTGGGACAGGGAGAGAAAAACTGTTTTTT | CASSIGTGREKLFF
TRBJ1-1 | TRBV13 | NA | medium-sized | TGTGCCAGCCACGCGGGGAACACTGAAGCTTTCTTT | CASHAGNTEAFF
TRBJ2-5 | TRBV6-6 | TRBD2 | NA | TGTGCCAGCACCAGGGGACTAGCGGGGGAGACCCAGTACTTC | CASTRGLAGETQYF
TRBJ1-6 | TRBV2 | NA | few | TGTGCCAGCATGGGGACGGTTAATTCACCCCTCCACTTT | CASMGTVNSPLHF
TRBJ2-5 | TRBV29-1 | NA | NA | TGCAGCGTTGAAGCAGTGGCAAGAGAGACCCAGTACTTC | CSVEAVARETQYF
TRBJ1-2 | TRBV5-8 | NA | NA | TGTGCCAGCAGCTATAGACTCTATGGCTACACCTTC | CASSYRLYGYTF